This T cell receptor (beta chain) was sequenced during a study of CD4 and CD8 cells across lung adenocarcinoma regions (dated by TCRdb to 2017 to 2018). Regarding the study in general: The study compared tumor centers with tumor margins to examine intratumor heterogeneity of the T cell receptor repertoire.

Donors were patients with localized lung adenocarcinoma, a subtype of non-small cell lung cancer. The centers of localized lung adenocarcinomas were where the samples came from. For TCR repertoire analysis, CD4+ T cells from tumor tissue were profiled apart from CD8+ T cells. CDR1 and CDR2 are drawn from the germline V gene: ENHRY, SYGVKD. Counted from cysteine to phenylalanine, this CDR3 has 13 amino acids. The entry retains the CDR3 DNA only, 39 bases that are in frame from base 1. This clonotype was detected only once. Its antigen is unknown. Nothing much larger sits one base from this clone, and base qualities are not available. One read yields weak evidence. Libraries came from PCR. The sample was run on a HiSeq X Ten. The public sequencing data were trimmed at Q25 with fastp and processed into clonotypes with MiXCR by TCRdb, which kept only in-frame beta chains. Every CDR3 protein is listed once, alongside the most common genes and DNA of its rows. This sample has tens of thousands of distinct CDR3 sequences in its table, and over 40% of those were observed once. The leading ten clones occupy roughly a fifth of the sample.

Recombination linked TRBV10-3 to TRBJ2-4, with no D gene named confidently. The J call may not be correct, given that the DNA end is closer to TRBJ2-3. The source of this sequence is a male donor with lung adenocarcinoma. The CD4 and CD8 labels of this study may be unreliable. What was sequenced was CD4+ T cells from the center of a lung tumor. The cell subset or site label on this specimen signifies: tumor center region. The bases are TGTGCCACCGGTCTGCCAAATGTAGACATGCAGTATTTT. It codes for CATGLPNVDMQYF.